This T cell receptor (beta chain) was sequenced for a study of T-cell memory formation after mild COVID-19. Broader study findings: Researchers could not confirm that second-wave clones peaking on day 37 targeted SARS-CoV-2. Contracting clones from day 15 to 85 showed balanced CD4/CD8; later expanders favored CD4+. Mainly in CM and EM were contracting CD4+ clones; CD8+ were in EMRA.

The TCR alpha and TCR beta cDNA libraries, bearing sample barcodes and UMIs, were generated by 5'RACE using constant-segment primers. TCRdb called the 5' RACE reads again in MiXCR, with one record for every CDR3 protein. Of some 290,000 distinct CDR3 sequences in the sample, around 15% were seen once. This clonotype has just a few counts. Its specificity is unknown. This CDR3 comprises 16 residues. Trimming stripped 4 bases from V and 3 bases from J, with 19 bases between. From germline, CDR1 is SGHRS and CDR2 YFSETQ. The chain uses TRBV5-1 and TRBJ1-1; D perhaps matches TRBD1 (5 bases). This sequence originates from a man aged 18 to 30 who had mild COVID-19 (a few samples of this study predate the infection). Cell type and time point are not known. The sample comprised PBMCs or a T cell subset sorted from them (not recorded which). In nucleotides, the CDR3 is TGCGCCAGCAGCCAAGGGGCCAGGGTACGGTACACTGAAGCTTTCTTT. This codes for CASSQGARVRYTEAFF.